This T cell receptor (beta chain) was found in a study of T cell responses to AZD1222 COVID-19 vaccine. The CDR3 has 12 amino acids. V shed 4 bases, J shed 15 bases, and the junction held 9 bases outside the gene matches. Notes on the study in general: Repertoires were obtained only post-peak T cell response. Increases in Spike-specific TCR breadth and depth were seen after two AZD1222 doses. There were mostly white British donors and more females than males, and clonal diversity was possibly underestimated.

A remark on this clone: The antigen is unknown.

Using immunoSEQ multiplex PCR, the repertoire was profiled, and TCRdb retains in-frame clones only, with some absent. In the table there are approximately 200,000 clones, 90% to 95% of which are singletons. V usage is TRBV12-3 or TRBV12-4 and J usage is TRBJ1-5, with 7 bases fitting TRBD1. Sequenced material: peripheral blood, taken 28 days after the second AZD1222 dose. This receptor was obtained from an adult who received the AZD1222 COVID-19 vaccine. Here the CDR3 DNA reads TGTGCCAGCAGTTCAACAGGGGCCGGGAGGCATTTT. Translation gives CASSSTGAGRHF.